Listed here are 11 T cell receptor beta chains from one sample, sequenced in a study of blood T cell repertoires in COVID-19. Method: immunoSEQ multiplex PCR; TCRdb's copy keeps in-frame clones and lacks some. The top ten clones hold about 7% of a sample with over 150,000 clones, over 80% of them seen once. Specimen: peripheral blood. These receptors came from a middle-aged woman with COVID-19, enrolled during active disease.

The chain has TRBV27 and TRBJ1-6; no firm D call. The CDR3 runs 17 residues. V was trimmed by 2 bases and J by 2 bases, leaving 13 bases between them. CDR1 is MNHEY, CDR2 SMNVEV, per germline (reference sequence). CDR3 sequence reads: CASSLQVQRTYNSPLHF. In DNA form, the CDR3 reads TGTGCCAGCAGTTTACAGGTCCAACGGACCTATAATTCACCCCTCCACTTT.

The chain is built from TRBV5-1 and TRBJ2-6, with 9 bases that match TRBD1. The germline V gene has CDR1 SGHRS and CDR2 YFSETQ. The trim removed 4 bases at V and 4 bases at J, leaving 9 bases unmatched. This CDR3 contains 17 residues. The CDR3 nucleotides read TGCGCCAGCAGCCATACAGGGGGCGCAAACGGGGCCAACGTCCTGACTTTC. Its translation: CASSHTGGANGANVLTF.

V usage is TRBV3-1 (or the pseudogene TRBV3-2) and J usage is TRBJ1-1; no firm D call. Germline CDR1 reads LGHDT; CDR2 reads YNNKEL (reference sequence). Trimming shortened V by 6 bases and J by 0 bases, and 14 bases separated the two germline ends. This CDR3 is built from 15 residues. CDR3 region: CASRDLGHLNTEAFF. The CDR3, as DNA: TGTGCCAGCAGAGACCTGGGCCATTTGAACACTGAAGCTTTCTTT.

The chain uses TRBV12-5 and TRBJ1-2; no clear D. Germline V gene lookup returns CDR1 LGHNT and CDR2 FRNRAP. The V end was cut by 1 base, the J end by 7 bases, with 16 bases between. The CDR3 loop spans 15 amino acids. The CDR3 protein is CASGLGEFRSFGYTF. DNA of the CDR3: TGTGCTAGTGGTTTGGGGGAGTTTAGGAGCTTTGGCTACACCTTC.

The rearrangement uses TRBV7-9 and TRBJ1-4, with 7 bases that match TRBD1. Germline V gives CDR1 SEHNR, CDR2 FQNEAQ (reference sequence). V lost 6 bases to trimming and J lost 1 base; unmatched junction nucleotides: 17. The CDR3 runs 19 residues. CDR3 residues: CASRSIRDRNEGTNEKLFF. The CDR3 coding sequence is TGTGCCAGCAGATCTATCCGGGACAGAAACGAGGGAACTAATGAAAAACTGTTTTTT.

This clone appeared once. The chain recombines TRBV5-5 with TRBJ2-6; no clear D gene. The germline V gene encodes CDR1 SGHKS and CDR2 YYEKEE (reference sequence). Trimming pared 4 bases from V and 0 bases from J, leaving 14 bases between. This CDR3 is built from 17 residues. The CDR3, as DNA: TGTGCCAGCAGCATTCAGGTTTCTTCCTCTGGGGCCAACGTCCTGACTTTC. Its protein product is CASSIQVSSSGANVLTF.

The CDR3 nucleotides are TGTGCCAGCAGCCAAGGTCCGAGAAGCACTGAAGCTTTCTTT. This gives the protein CASSQGPRSTEAFF. The V call is TRBV14, the J call TRBJ1-1, with no clear D. Germline V lookup: CDR1 SGHDN, CDR2 FVKESK. The V end was cut by 1 base, the J end by 4 bases, with 10 bases between. This CDR3 region has 14 residues.

The CDR3 region has the DNA TGTGCCATCAGAGGCGAGGCAGGCGGGGAATCACCCCTCCACTTT. Its translation: CAIRGEAGGESPLHF. The gene calls are TRBV10-3 and TRBJ1-6; no firm D call. The length of the CDR3 is 15 residues. Germline V gives CDR1 ENHRY, CDR2 SYGVKD. V was trimmed by 6 bases and J by 10 bases, leaving 19 bases between them.

Only a few counts were recorded for this clone. J is TRBJ2-7 and V is TRBV27; D is possibly TRBD2 (5 bases). Trimming removed 6 bases from V and 1 base from J, with 13 bases in between. This CDR3 region has 14 residues. Germline V gene lookup returns CDR1 MNHEY and CDR2 SMNVEV (reference sequence). The CDR3 nucleotides are TGTGCCAGCAGCTGGGGAGTCTCGTCCTACGAGCAGTACTTC. It translates to CASSWGVSSYEQYF.

The V and J genes are TRBV3-1 (or the pseudogene TRBV3-2) and TRBJ2-5, with TRBD2 matching over 14 bases. The J segment lost 5 bases and the V segment lost 1 base, leaving 3 bases of the junction unmatched. The CDR3 loop spans 16 amino acids. Germline V gene sequence: CDR1 LGHDT, CDR2 YNNKEL (reference sequence). CDR3 residues: CASSQGTSGRFETQYF. The CDR3 coding sequence is TGTGCCAGCAGCCAAGGGACTAGCGGGAGGTTCGAGACCCAGTACTTC.

The chain couples TRBV6-5 to TRBJ1-2, with 7 bases aligning to TRBD1. This CDR3 comprises 13 residues. V gave up 7 bases and J gave up 4 bases; unmatched junction bases: 6. Germline values: CDR1 MNHEY, CDR2 SVGAGI. CDR3 sequence reads: CASTPGQAYGYTF. CDR3 sequence (DNA): TGTGCCAGCACCCCAGGACAGGCCTATGGCTACACCTTC.